This T cell receptor beta chain is from a study of T-cell reconstitution after alpha-beta-depleted transplantation in children. Study conclusions and caveats: By one year post-transplant, T-cell counts and diversity largely arose from T cells that were newly produced.

This clonotype has a count of ten or more. The antigen remains undetermined. Deletions cut 7 bases from V and 1 base from J, with 14 bases between. Germline CDR1 DFQATT, CDR2 SNEGSKA (reference sequence). CDR3 length: 13 amino acids. TCRbeta library preparation incorporated unique molecular identifiers. Each CDR3 protein is one row after TCRdb ran MiXCR on the PCR reads. Of around 270,000 distinct CDR3 sequences listed, 6.5% to 9% are singletons. This specimen was peripheral blood, taken 360 days after TCRalphabeta/CD19-depleted stem cell transplant. The chain is built from TRBV20-1 and TRBJ2-7; D perhaps matches TRBD1 (5 bases). The source of this sequence is a female patient aged 2-10 years who had a stem cell transplant for Fanconi anemia, so the T cells may come from the graft donor. The CDR3 protein is CSVESGNSYEQYF. Written as DNA, the CDR3 is TGCAGTGTAGAGTCAGGGAATTCCTACGAGCAGTACTTC.